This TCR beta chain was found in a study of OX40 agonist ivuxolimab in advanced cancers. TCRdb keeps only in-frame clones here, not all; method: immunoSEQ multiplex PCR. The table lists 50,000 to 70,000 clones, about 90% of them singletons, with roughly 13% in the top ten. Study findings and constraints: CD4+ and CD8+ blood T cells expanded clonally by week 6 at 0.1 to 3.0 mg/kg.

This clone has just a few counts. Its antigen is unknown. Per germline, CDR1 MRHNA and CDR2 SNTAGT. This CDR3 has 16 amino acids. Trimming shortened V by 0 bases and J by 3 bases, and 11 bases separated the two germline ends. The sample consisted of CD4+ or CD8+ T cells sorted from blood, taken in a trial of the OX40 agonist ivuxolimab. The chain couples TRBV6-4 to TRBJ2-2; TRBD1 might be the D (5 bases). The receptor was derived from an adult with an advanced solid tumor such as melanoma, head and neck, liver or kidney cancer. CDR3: CASSDSTASYTGELFF. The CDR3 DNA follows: TGTGCCAGCAGTGACTCGACAGCTAGTTACACCGGGGAGCTGTTTTTT.